This T cell receptor (beta chain) was sequenced during a study of identical twins. The table lists this clonotype with many counts. TCRdb reprocessed the 5' RACE reads with MiXCR, giving one entry per CDR3 protein. The profile covers about 100,000 distinct CDR3 sequences, with just under 6% appearing a single time and approximately 12% taken by the ten largest. The ends were cut back, 8 bases at V and 3 bases at J, with 11 bases in the middle. This CDR3 has 12 residues. The germline V gene has CDR1 MNHEY and CDR2 SMNVEV (reference sequence). The V and J genes are TRBV27 and TRBJ2-7; D possibly corresponds to TRBD2 (6 bases). Input material: memory T cells sorted from blood. This sequence originates from a woman aged 50 to 60 in good health. CDR3 coding DNA: TGTGCCAGCGGGGAGGTTGTCTACGAGCAGTACTTC. Translating gives CASGEVVYEQYF.